This TCR beta chain came from a study of blood T cell repertoires in COVID-19. Study as a whole: The origin of the acute and convalescent COVID-19 samples was the United States, Italy and Spain.

The data were produced by immunoSEQ multiplex PCR, yet TCRdb's version contains in-frame clones alone and is incomplete. The sample has some 100,000 clones; less than 85% are singletons. Seattle patient enrollment occurred during active infection, with longitudinal follow-up thereafter. This CDR3 is 12 amino acids long. The trim removed 10 bases at V and 4 bases at J, leaving 4 bases unmatched. The germline CDR1 and CDR2 sequences are MNHEY and SVGAGI. This clonotype was obtained from a man between 65 and 85 years old with COVID-19, enrolled during active disease. The sequencing input was peripheral blood. The V and J genes are TRBV6-5 and TRBJ2-1; 7 positions match TRBD2. The CDR3 DNA is TGTGCCACCCCGGGACTATACAATGAGCAGTTCTTC. This sequence encodes CATPGLYNEQFF.